This TCR beta chain was found in a study of PD-1 blockade in mismatch repair-deficient tumors. This clone was picked up one time. The antigen remains unidentified. General study findings and limits: Tumor-resident clones, often undetectable pretreatment in blood, expanded then contracted after pembrolizumab.

TCRdb's copy holds only in-frame clones and misses some; the assay was immunoSEQ multiplex PCR. This sample has 130,000 or so clones; approximately 86% occur once, and the top ten carry 13%. PCR or immunohistochemistry showed mismatch repair deficiency in every enrolled patient. The sample in question was peripheral blood, obtained 44 weeks after starting pembrolizumab. The origin of this receptor is an adult with mismatch repair-deficient cancer.

The CDR3 is CASGLPRGMVDYGYTF. The CDR3 region has the DNA TGTGCTAGTGGTTTACCCAGGGGGATGGTGGACTATGGCTACACCTTC. This chain uses TRBV12-5 with TRBJ1-2, with TRBD1 matching over 7 bases. Germline V gene lookup returns CDR1 LGHNT and CDR2 FRNRAP. The CDR3 sequence is 16 residues long. V was clipped by 3 bases and J by 3 bases; unmatched bases: 10.